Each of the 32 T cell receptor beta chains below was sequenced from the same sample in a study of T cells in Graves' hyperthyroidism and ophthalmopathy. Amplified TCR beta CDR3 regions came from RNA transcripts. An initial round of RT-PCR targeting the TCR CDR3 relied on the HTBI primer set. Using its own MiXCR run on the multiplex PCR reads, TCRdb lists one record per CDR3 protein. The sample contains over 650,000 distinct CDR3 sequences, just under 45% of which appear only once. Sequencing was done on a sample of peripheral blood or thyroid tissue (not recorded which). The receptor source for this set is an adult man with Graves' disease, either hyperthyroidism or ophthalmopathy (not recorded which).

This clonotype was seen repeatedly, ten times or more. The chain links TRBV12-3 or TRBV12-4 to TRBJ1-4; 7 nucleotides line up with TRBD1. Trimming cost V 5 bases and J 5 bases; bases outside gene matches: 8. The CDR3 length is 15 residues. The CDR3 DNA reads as TGTGCCAGCAGTACCCGGACAGGTTTAAATGAAAAACTGTTTTTT. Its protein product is CASSTRTGLNEKLFF.

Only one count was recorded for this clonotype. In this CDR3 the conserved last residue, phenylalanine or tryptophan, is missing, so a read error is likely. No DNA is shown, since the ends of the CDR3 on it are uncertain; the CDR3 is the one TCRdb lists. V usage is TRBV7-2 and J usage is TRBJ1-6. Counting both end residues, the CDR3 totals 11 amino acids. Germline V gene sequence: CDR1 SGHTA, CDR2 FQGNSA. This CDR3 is CASSFEGEPHY.

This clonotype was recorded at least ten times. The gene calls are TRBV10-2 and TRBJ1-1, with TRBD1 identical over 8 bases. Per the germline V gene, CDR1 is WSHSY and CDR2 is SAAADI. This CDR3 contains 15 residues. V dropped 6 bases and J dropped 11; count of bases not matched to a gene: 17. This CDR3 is CASSPGQGMRSKAFF. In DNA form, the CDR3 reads TGCGCCAGCAGCCCTGGACAGGGAATGAGGTCGAAGGCTTTCTTT.

The CDR3 nucleotides are TGTGCCAGTAGTATAGGGGGCCCAGGACTTAATCAGCCCCAGCATTTT. Its protein is CASSIGGPGLNQPQHF. V and J are TRBV19 and TRBJ1-5, with a possible D match to TRBD1 (5 bases). V lost 1 base to trimming and J lost 4 bases, with 14 bases between them. CDR1 is LNHDA and CDR2 is SQIVND in the germline V gene (reference sequence). The CDR3 contains 16 residues.

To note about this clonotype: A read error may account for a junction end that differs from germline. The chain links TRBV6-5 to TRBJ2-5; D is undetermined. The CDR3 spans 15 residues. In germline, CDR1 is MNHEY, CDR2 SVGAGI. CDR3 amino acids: CTSSASGRYQETQYF. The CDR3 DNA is TGTACCAGCAGCGCCTCAGGCAGGTACCAAGAGACCCAGTACTTC.

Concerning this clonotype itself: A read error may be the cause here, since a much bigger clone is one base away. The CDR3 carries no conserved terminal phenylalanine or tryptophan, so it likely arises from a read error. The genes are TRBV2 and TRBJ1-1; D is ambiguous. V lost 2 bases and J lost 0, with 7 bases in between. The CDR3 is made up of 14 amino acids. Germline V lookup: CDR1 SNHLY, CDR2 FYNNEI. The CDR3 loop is CASSENDLNTEAFL. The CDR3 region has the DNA TGTGCCAGCAGTGAAAACGACTTGAACACTGAAGCTTTCCTT.

CDR3 in DNA: TGCAGTGCTAGAGATCTCGGGGGGGCCCACGAGCAGTACTTC. It encodes CSARDLGGAHEQYF. The rearrangement uses TRBV20-1 and TRBJ2-7; 8 bases map to TRBD2. Germline trimming cut 0 bases from V and 5 bases from J; bases unmatched to any gene: 6. The CDR3 contains 14 residues. The germline V gene encodes CDR1 DFQATT and CDR2 SNEGSKA (reference sequence).

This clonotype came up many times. CDR3 region: CASSEWGTGRSYGYTF. CDR3 DNA sequence: TGTGCCAGCAGTGAATGGGGAACGGGGCGTAGCTATGGCTACACCTTC. The V call is TRBV25-1, the J call TRBJ1-2; D perhaps matches TRBD1 (5 bases). V gave up 1 base and J gave up 4 bases, with 16 bases separating them. The CDR3 length is 16 residues. Per germline, CDR1 MGHDK and CDR2 SYGVNS.

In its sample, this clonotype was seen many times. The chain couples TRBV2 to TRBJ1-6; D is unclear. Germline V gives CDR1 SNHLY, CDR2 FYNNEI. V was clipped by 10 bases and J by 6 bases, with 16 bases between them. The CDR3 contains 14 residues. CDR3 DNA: TGTGCCACCACCCCGAACACCGTTAATTCACCCCTCCACTTT. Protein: CATTPNTVNSPLHF.

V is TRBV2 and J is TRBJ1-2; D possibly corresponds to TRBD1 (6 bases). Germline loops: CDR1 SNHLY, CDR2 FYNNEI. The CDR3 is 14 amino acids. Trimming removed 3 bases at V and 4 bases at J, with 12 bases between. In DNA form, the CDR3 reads TGTGCCAGCAGTGATCTAACAGGGAGCTATGGCTACACCTTC. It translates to CASSDLTGSYGYTF.

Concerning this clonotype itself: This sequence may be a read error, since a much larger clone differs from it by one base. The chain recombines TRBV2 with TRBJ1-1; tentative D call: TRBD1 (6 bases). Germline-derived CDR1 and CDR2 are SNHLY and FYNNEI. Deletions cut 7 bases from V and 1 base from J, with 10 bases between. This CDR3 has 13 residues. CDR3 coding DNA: TGTGCCAGCACAAACAGGGCGAACACTGAAGCTTTCTTT. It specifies CASTNRANTEAFF.

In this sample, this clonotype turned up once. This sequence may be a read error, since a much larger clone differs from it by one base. CDR3 in DNA: TGTGCCAGCAGCTTAGAAGGGGATCCCCAGCATTTT. Translation gives CASSLEGDPQHF. The chain couples TRBV7-2 to TRBJ1-5, with a tentative D call TRBD1 (5 bases). The germline CDR1 and CDR2 sequences are SGHTA and FQGNSA. This CDR3 region has 12 residues. Trimming shortened V by 1 base and J by 10 bases, and 8 bases separated the two germline ends. Variable domain in full (rest from reference TRBV7-2 and TRBJ1-5): GAGVSQSPSNKVTEKGKDVELRCDPISGHTALYWYRQSLGQGLEFLIYFQGNSAPDKSGLPSDRFSAERTGGSVSTLTIQRTQQEDSAVYLCASSLEGDPQHFGDGTRLSIL.

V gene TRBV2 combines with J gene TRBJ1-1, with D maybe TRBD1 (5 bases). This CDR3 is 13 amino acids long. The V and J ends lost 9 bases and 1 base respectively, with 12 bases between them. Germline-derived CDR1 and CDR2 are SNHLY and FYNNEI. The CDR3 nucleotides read TGTGCCAGAAGGGACCCCGGGAACACTGAAGCTTTCTTT. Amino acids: CARRDPGNTEAFF.

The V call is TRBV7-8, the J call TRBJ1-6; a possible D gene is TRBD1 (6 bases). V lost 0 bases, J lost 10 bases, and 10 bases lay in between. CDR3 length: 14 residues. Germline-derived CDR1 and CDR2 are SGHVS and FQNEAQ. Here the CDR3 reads CASSLAGRGSPLHF. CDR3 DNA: TGTGCCAGCAGCTTAGCGGGCAGGGGATCACCCCTCCACTTT.

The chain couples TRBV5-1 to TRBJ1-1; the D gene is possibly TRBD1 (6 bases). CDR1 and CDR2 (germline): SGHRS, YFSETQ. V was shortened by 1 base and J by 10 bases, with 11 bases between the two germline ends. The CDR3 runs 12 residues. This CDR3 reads CASSLYGTTAFF. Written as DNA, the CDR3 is TGCGCCAGCAGCTTGTACGGGACAACAGCTTTCTTT.

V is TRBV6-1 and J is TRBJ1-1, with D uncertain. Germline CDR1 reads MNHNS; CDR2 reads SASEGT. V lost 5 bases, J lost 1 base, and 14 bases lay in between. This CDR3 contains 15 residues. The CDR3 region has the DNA TGTGCCAGCAGTTACGTGCCCCTGGGGAACACTGAAGCTTTCTTT. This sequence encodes CASSYVPLGNTEAFF.

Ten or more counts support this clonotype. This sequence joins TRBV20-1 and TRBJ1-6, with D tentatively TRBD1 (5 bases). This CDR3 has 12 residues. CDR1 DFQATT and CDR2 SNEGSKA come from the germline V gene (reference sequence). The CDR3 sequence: CIGGESDSPLHF. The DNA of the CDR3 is TGCATCGGGGGTGAGTCGGATTCACCCCTCCACTTT.

The CDR3 DNA reads TGTGCCAGCAGCCGAGATGAGTTTGAGCAGTACTTC. It is translated as CASSRDEFEQYF. The chain has TRBV9 and TRBJ2-7; D call uncertain. The CDR3 length is 12 residues. CDR1 SGDLS and CDR2 YYNGEE come from the germline V gene. V was shortened by 4 bases and J by 7 bases, with 12 bases between the two germline ends.

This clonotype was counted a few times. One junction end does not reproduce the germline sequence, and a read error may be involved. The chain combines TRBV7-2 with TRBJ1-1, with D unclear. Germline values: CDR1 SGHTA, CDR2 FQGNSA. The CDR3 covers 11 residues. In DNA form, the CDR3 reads TGCGCCAGCGCTTGGAACACTGAAGCTTTCTTT. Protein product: CASAWNTEAFF.

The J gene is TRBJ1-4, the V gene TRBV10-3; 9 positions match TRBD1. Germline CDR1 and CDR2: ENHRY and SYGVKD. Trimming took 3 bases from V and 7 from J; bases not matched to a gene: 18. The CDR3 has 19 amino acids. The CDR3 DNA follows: TGTGCCATCAGTGACCGATCGGGAGGACAGGGGCTGGAGAGTGAAAAACTGTTTTTT. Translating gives CAISDRSGGQGLESEKLFF.

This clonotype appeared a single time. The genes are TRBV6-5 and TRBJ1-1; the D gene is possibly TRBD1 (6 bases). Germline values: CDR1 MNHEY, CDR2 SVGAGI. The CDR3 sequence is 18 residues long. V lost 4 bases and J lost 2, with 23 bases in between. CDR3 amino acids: CASSLLGFIGGLNTEAFF. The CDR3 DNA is TGTGCCAGCAGTTTGTTGGGGTTCATTGGGGGCCTCAACACTGAAGCTTTCTTT.

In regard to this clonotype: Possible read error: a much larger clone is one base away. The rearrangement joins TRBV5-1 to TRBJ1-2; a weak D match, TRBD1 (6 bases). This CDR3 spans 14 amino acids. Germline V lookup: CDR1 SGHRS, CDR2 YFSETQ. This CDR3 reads CASSPTGVNHGYTF. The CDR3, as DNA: TGCGCCAGCAGTCCGACAGGTGTTAACCATGGCTACACCTTC.

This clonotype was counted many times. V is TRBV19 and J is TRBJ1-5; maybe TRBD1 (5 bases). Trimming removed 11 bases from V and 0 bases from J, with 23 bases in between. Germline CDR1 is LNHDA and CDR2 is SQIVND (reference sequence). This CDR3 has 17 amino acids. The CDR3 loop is CAWSLSISGTSNQPQHF. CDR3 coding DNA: TGTGCCTGGTCCCTGTCCATCTCCGGGACTAGCAATCAGCCCCAGCATTTT. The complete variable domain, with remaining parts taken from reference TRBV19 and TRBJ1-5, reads DGGITQSPKYLFRKEGQNVTLSCEQNLNHDAMYWYRQDPGQGLRLIYYSQIVNDFQKGDIAEGYSVSREKKESFPLTVTSAQKNPTAFYLCAWSLSISGTSNQPQHFGDGTRLSIL.

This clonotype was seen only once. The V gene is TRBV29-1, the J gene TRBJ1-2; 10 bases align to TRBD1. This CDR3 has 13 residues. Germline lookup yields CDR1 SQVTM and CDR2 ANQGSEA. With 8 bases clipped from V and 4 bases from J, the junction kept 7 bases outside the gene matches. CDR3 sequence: CSLGTGDIYGYTF. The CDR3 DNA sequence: TGCAGCTTAGGGACAGGGGATATCTATGGCTACACCTTC. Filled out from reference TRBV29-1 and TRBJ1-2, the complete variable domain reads SAVISQKPSRDICQRGTSLTIQCQVDSQVTMMFWYRQQPGQSLTLIATANQGSEATYESGFVIDKFPISRPNLTFSTLTVSNMSPEDSSIYLCSLGTGDIYGYTFGSGTRLTVV.

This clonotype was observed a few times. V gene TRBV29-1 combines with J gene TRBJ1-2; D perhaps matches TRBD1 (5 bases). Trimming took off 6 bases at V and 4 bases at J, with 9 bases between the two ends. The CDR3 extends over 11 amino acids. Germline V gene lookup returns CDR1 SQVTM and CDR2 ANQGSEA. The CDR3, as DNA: TGCAGCGTCTCGGACACCTATGGCTACACCTTC. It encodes CSVSDTYGYTF.

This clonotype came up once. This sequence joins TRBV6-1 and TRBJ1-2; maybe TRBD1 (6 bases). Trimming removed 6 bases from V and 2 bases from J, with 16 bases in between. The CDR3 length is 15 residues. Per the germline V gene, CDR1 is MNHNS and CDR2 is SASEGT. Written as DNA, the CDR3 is TGTGCCAGCAGGGTACTACAGGGAAGAAACTATGGCTACACCTTC. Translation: CASRVLQGRNYGYTF.

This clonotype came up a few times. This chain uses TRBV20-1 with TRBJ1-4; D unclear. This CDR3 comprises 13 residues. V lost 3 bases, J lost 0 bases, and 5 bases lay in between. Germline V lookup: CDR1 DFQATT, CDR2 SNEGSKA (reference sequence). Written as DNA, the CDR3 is TGCAGTGCTAGTGCTGCAACTAATGAAAAACTGTTTTTT. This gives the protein CSASAATNEKLFF.

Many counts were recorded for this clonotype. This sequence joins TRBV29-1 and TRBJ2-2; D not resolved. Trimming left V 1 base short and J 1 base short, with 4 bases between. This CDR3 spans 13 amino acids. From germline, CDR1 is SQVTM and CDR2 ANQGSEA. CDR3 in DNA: TGCAGCGTTGAAGTGGAGAACACCGGGGAGCTGTTTTTT. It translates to CSVEVENTGELFF.

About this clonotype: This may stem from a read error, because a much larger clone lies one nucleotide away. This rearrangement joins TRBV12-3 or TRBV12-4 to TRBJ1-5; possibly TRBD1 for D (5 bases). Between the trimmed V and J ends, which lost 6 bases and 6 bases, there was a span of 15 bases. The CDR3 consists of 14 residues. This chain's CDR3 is CASSSVGRGQPQHF. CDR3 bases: TGTGCCAGCAGCTCGGTCGGGAGGGGTCAGCCCCAGCATTTT.

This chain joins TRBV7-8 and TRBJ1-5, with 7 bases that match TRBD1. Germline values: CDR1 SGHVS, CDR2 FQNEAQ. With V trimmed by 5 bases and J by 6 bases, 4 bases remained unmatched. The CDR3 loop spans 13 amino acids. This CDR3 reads CASSPRGTQPQHF. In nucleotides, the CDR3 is TGTGCCAGCAGCCCCAGGGGGACTCAGCCCCAGCATTTT.

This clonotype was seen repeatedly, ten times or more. The CDR3 spells CSVGGEQEQYF. Here the CDR3 DNA reads TGCAGCGTTGGCGGTGAACAAGAGCAGTACTTC. This chain connects TRBV29-1 to TRBJ2-7; no clear D gene. Trimming took 4 bases from V and 7 from J, leaving 11 bases between them. There are 11 residues in the CDR3. Germline lookup yields CDR1 SQVTM and CDR2 ANQGSEA.

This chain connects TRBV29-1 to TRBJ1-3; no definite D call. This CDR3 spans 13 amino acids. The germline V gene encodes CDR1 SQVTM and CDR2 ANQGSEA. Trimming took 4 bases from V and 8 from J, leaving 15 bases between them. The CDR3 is CSVAKGTGDTIYF. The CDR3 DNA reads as TGCAGCGTTGCGAAGGGAACCGGGGACACCATATATTTT.